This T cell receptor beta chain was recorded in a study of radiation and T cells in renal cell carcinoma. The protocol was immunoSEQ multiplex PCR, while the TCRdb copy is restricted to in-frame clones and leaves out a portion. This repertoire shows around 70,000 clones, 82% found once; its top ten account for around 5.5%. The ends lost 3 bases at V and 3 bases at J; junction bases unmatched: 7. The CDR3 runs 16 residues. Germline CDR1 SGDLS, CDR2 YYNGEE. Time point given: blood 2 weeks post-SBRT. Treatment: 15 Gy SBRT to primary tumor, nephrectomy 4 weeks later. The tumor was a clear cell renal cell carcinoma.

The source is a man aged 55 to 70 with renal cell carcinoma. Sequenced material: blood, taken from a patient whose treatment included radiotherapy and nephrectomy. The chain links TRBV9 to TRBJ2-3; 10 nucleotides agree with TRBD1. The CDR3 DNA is TGTGCCAGCAGCGCCTCACCGGGACAGGGGACAGATACGCAGTATTTT. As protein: CASSASPGQGTDTQYF.